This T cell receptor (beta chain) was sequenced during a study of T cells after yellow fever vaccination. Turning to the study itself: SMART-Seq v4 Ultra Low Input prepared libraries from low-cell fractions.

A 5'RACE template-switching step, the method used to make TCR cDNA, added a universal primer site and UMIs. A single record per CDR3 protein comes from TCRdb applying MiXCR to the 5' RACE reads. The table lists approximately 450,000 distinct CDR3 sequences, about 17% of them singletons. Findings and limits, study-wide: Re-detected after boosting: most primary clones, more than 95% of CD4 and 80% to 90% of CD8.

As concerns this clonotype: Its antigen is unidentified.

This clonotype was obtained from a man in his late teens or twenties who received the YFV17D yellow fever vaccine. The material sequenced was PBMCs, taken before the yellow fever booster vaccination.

The CDR3 spells CASSGRETGTEAFF. The CDR3 DNA reads as TGTGCCAGCAGCGGCCGGGAGACCGGCACTGAAGCTTTCTTT. This chain links TRBV11-2 with TRBJ1-1; unclear D gene. The V end was cut by 5 bases, the J end by 4 bases, with 14 bases between. The CDR3 consists of 14 residues. The germline V gene encodes CDR1 SGHAT and CDR2 FQNNGV.